This TCR beta chain was identified in a study of identical twins. In TCRdb, the 5' RACE reads were re-called with MiXCR into one record per CDR3 protein. The data show 450,000 or so distinct CDR3 sequences, around 24% seen once. The germline CDR1 and CDR2 sequences are SEHNR and FQNEAQ (reference sequence). The CDR3 is 15 amino acids. After removal of 2 bases from V and 3 bases from J, the junction contained 4 bases not matched to a gene. Study-wide findings and caveats: Conclusions came from cross-sectional statistical analysis, not from following the same donors.

This clonotype was picked up a small number of times. Its antigen is unidentified. The sample was also linked to a second study, of T cells expressing NK-cell markers. Turning to that study: These clonotypes additionally ranked first within the CD3+CD56-NKG2C+ fraction of four donors.

Sequencing was performed on CD4+ T cells sorted from blood. This receptor was identified in a woman younger than 35 in good health. The rearrangement links TRBV7-9 to TRBJ2-7; TRBD1 agrees at 10 bases. This CDR3 reads CASSLTTGGFYEQYF. In nucleotides, the CDR3 is TGTGCCAGCAGCTTAACGACAGGGGGCTTCTACGAGCAGTACTTC.